This T cell receptor beta chain was sequenced for a study of blood T cell repertoires in COVID-19. Looking at the study overall: Samples taken during acute and convalescent COVID-19 were collected in the United States, Italy and Spain.

The CDR3 has 14 residues. CDR1 and CDR2 from the germline V gene are SGHRS and YFSETQ. V lost 4 bases and J 3 bases, leaving 13 bases between the germline ends. The data were produced by immunoSEQ multiplex PCR, yet TCRdb's version contains in-frame clones alone and is incomplete. The sample includes some 270,000 clones, roughly 89% of them seen just once. Sequencing input: PBMCs or T cells enriched from blood (not recorded which). The chain recombines TRBV5-1 with TRBJ1-2; maybe TRBD1 (6 bases). The TCR sequence derives from a woman between 55 and 75 years old who had recovered from COVID-19. CDR3 loop: CASSPYRADYGYTF. The CDR3 region has the DNA TGCGCCAGCAGCCCCTACAGGGCTGACTATGGCTACACCTTC.